This section outlines one TCR beta chain sequence together with its context. Antigen unknown. The source of the sample is a study of Graves' ophthalmopathy and Graves' hyperthyroidism. RNA transcripts were the template, and TCR beta CDR3 regions were amplified from them. Amplification began with first-round RT-PCR using HTBI primers, then second-round multiplex PCR was performed. TCRdb passed the multiplex PCR reads through MiXCR, listing each CDR3 protein once. The sample holds roughly 51,000 distinct CDR3 sequences; around 45% are singletons and the top ten take less than 25%. A diagnosis was made from clinical symptoms together with serum thyroxine, TRAb, thyroid ultrasound and orbital computed tomography. Study-wide results and caveats: The majority of expanded thyroid clonotypes above 0.001 frequency also occurred in blood.

This CDR3 spans 13 amino acids. The germline V gene encodes CDR1 KGHDR and CDR2 SFDVKD. Trimming removed 0 bases from V and 8 bases from J; junction bases left unmatched: 2. Sequencing was carried out using peripheral blood. The clonotype comes from an adult man with Graves' ophthalmopathy. The V gene is TRBV24-1, the J gene TRBJ1-2; 7 bases line up with TRBD1. CDR3 in amino acids: CATSDLGTVGYTF. The CDR3 coding sequence is TGTGCCACCAGTGATTTGGGGACAGTGGGCTACACCTTC.